A selection of T cell receptor beta chains follows, all from one sample in a study of blood T cell repertoires in COVID-19. Method: immunoSEQ multiplex PCR; TCRdb's copy keeps in-frame clones and lacks some. The sample shows 200,000 to 250,000 clones, about 90% of them seen only once. The sequenced material came from peripheral blood. These receptors originate from a man in his 60s with acute or convalescent COVID-19. Each CDR3 is given with its conserved first and last residue. Fields, in order: V gene, J gene, clone size, D gene, CDR3 protein, CDR3 DNA. D genes are given only for firm matches. Clone size is not always given. Where it is, it says once, few, many or a class for expanded clones.

v_gene: TRBV18; j_gene: TRBJ2-5; abundance: NA; d_gene: TRBD2; CDR3aa: CASSPGTSGQETQYF; CDR3nt: TGTGCCAGCTCACCGGGGACTAGCGGCCAAGAGACCCAGTACTTC
v_gene: TRBV9; j_gene: TRBJ2-5; abundance: NA; d_gene: TRBD2; CDR3aa: CASNGGGREETQYF; CDR3nt: TGTGCCAGCAACGGCGGCGGGAGGGAAGAGACCCAGTACTTC
v_gene: TRBV12-3/TRBV12-4; j_gene: TRBJ2-1; abundance: NA; d_gene: NA; CDR3aa: CASSSAGDLEQFF; CDR3nt: TGTGCCAGCAGTTCCGCAGGGGACCTTGAGCAGTTCTTC
v_gene: TRBV5-1; j_gene: TRBJ2-1; abundance: NA; d_gene: TRBD1; CDR3aa: CASSLGQGPHNEQFF; CDR3nt: TGCGCCAGCAGCCTCGGACAGGGGCCCCACAATGAGCAGTTCTTC
v_gene: TRBV4-3; j_gene: TRBJ1-2; abundance: NA; d_gene: TRBD1; CDR3aa: CASSQDQDGGDREDGYTF; CDR3nt: TGCGCCAGCAGCCAAGATCAGGACGGAGGAGACAGGGAGGATGGCTACACCTTC
v_gene: TRBV24-1; j_gene: TRBJ2-5; abundance: NA; d_gene: NA; CDR3aa: CATSSRQRAGETQYF; CDR3nt: TGTGCCACCAGCTCCAGACAGCGGGCGGGGGAGACCCAGTACTTC
v_gene: TRBV30; j_gene: TRBJ2-1; abundance: NA; d_gene: TRBD2; CDR3aa: CAWGGGLAIDEQFF; CDR3nt: TGTGCCTGGGGGGGAGGACTAGCGATCGATGAGCAGTTCTTC
v_gene: TRBV5-4; j_gene: TRBJ1-6; abundance: NA; d_gene: TRBD1; CDR3aa: CASSPYRGRDSPLHF; CDR3nt: TGTGCCAGCAGCCCATACAGGGGAAGAGATTCACCCCTCCACTTT
v_gene: TRBV19; j_gene: TRBJ2-1; abundance: NA; d_gene: TRBD2; CDR3aa: CASRTSEVPNEQFF; CDR3nt: TGTGCCAGCCGTACTAGCGAGGTCCCCAATGAGCAGTTCTTC
v_gene: TRBV9; j_gene: TRBJ1-4; abundance: NA; d_gene: TRBD1; CDR3aa: CASSPASTGGREKLFF; CDR3nt: TGTGCCAGCAGCCCCGCATCGACAGGGGGCCGAGAAAAACTGTTTTTT
v_gene: TRBV7-6; j_gene: TRBJ2-7; abundance: few; d_gene: NA; CDR3aa: CASSPRSAYGRDYEQYF; CDR3nt: TGTGCCAGCAGCCCCCGATCTGCTTACGGCAGGGACTACGAGCAGTACTTC
v_gene: TRBV15; j_gene: TRBJ1-3; abundance: NA; d_gene: TRBD1; CDR3aa: CATSTGTANSGNTIYF; CDR3nt: TGTGCCACCAGCACCGGGACAGCGAACTCTGGAAACACCATATATTTT
v_gene: TRBV6-2/TRBV6-3; j_gene: TRBJ1-5; abundance: NA; d_gene: TRBD1; CDR3aa: CASSPGQGARQPQHF; CDR3nt: TGTGCCAGCAGTCCGGGACAGGGGGCCCGGCAGCCCCAGCATTTT
v_gene: TRBV27; j_gene: TRBJ2-7; abundance: NA; d_gene: TRBD2; CDR3aa: CASSSSAGVTYEQYF; CDR3nt: TGTGCCAGCAGTTCTTCAGCGGGAGTAACCTACGAGCAGTACTTC
v_gene: TRBV7-3; j_gene: TRBJ2-1; abundance: few; d_gene: NA; CDR3aa: CASSLGSTYNEQFF; CDR3nt: TGTGCCAGCAGCCTCGGGTCTACCTACAATGAGCAGTTCTTC
v_gene: TRBV24-1; j_gene: TRBJ1-2; abundance: once; d_gene: NA; CDR3aa: CATSGGASPYGYTF; CDR3nt: TGTGCCACCAGTGGTGGAGCCTCTCCCTATGGCTACACCTTC
v_gene: TRBV7-8; j_gene: TRBJ2-7; abundance: NA; d_gene: NA; CDR3aa: CASSHTLQGTEQYF; CDR3nt: TGTGCCAGCAGCCATACCCTCCAGGGGACCGAGCAGTACTTC
v_gene: TRBV5-1; j_gene: TRBJ1-2; abundance: NA; d_gene: NA; CDR3aa: CASSLDRAVNYGYTF; CDR3nt: TGCGCCAGCAGCTTGGACAGGGCGGTTAACTATGGCTACACCTTC
v_gene: TRBV10-3; j_gene: TRBJ2-1; abundance: NA; d_gene: TRBD2; CDR3aa: CAISESSGREYNEQFF; CDR3nt: TGTGCCATCAGTGAGTCGAGCGGGAGGGAATACAATGAGCAGTTCTTC
v_gene: TRBV6-5; j_gene: TRBJ1-4; abundance: NA; d_gene: NA; CDR3aa: CASSYSSEKLFF; CDR3nt: TGTGCCAGCAGTTACTCGAGTGAAAAACTGTTTTTT
v_gene: TRBV11-1; j_gene: TRBJ1-1; abundance: few; d_gene: TRBD1; CDR3aa: CASSLTGAGTEAFF; CDR3nt: TGTGCCAGCAGCCTTACAGGGGCAGGCACTGAAGCTTTCTTT
v_gene: TRBV6-5; j_gene: TRBJ1-3; abundance: NA; d_gene: NA; CDR3aa: CASGGTSGNTIYF; CDR3nt: TGTGCCAGCGGGGGGACCTCTGGAAACACCATATATTTT
v_gene: TRBV7-2; j_gene: TRBJ1-2; abundance: NA; d_gene: TRBD1; CDR3aa: CASSLLGGTGPNYGYTF; CDR3nt: TGTGCCAGCAGCTTATTAGGAGGGACAGGCCCTAACTATGGCTACACCTTC